The rows below give T cell receptor beta chains drawn from one sample of a study of CD8+ T cells in alopecia areata. TCRdb's table, derived via immunoSEQ multiplex PCR, lists solely in-frame clones and lacks some. Among roughly 200,000 clones listed, 40% to 65% were seen once. Specimen: CD8+ T cells sorted from blood, collected at week 24, from a patient treated with tofacitinib. All receptors come from a human donor with alopecia areata. Each CDR3 is given with its conserved first and last residue. D genes are given only for firm matches. Not all rows give a size; the values are once, few, many and, for expanded clones, a class.

j_gene: TRBJ2-7
abundance: NA
d_gene: NA
v_gene: TRBV11-2
CDR3nt: TGTGCCAGCAGCCCAGTAGGGTACGAGCAGTACTTC
CDR3aa: CASSPVGYEQYF

j_gene: TRBJ2-6
abundance: NA
d_gene: NA
v_gene: TRBV28
CDR3nt: TGTGCCAGCGGGGAGACACAGGTTAACTCTGGGGCCAACGTCCTGACTTTC
CDR3aa: CASGETQVNSGANVLTF

j_gene: TRBJ1-1
abundance: NA
d_gene: NA
v_gene: TRBV30
CDR3nt: TGTGCCACGTCGAAGAACACTGAAGCTTTCTTT
CDR3aa: CATSKNTEAFF

j_gene: TRBJ1-1
abundance: NA
d_gene: NA
v_gene: TRBV29-1
CDR3nt: TGCAGCGTTGAAGAGTACTATGAAGCTTTCTTT
CDR3aa: CSVEEYYEAFF

j_gene: TRBJ1-1
abundance: NA
d_gene: NA
v_gene: TRBV5-1
CDR3nt: TGCGCCAGCAGCTTGAGGCAGGGCTCGGGCACTGAAGCTTTCTTT
CDR3aa: CASSLRQGSGTEAFF

j_gene: TRBJ1-1
abundance: few
d_gene: TRBD1
v_gene: TRBV19
CDR3nt: TGTGCCAGTACTACCACAGGGGCCGCTCTAGCTGAAGCTTTCTTT
CDR3aa: CASTTTGAALAEAFF

j_gene: TRBJ1-2
abundance: NA
d_gene: NA
v_gene: TRBV19
CDR3nt: TGTGCCAGTAGTGATCCGACAGAAAACTATGGCTACACCTTC
CDR3aa: CASSDPTENYGYTF

j_gene: TRBJ2-5
abundance: NA
d_gene: TRBD2
v_gene: TRBV7-7
CDR3nt: TGTGCCAGCAGCTTATTCCTAGCGGGGGAAGAGACCCAGTACTTC
CDR3aa: CASSLFLAGEETQYF

j_gene: TRBJ2-3
abundance: NA
d_gene: TRBD2
v_gene: TRBV12-5
CDR3nt: TGTGCTAGTGGTTTGGAGGGACTAGCGGGGGGGCCCGTTCCAGATACGCAGTATTTT
CDR3aa: CASGLEGLAGGPVPDTQYF

j_gene: TRBJ1-2
abundance: NA
d_gene: NA
v_gene: TRBV4-3
CDR3nt: TGCGCCAGCAGCCAAGACAGATCTAACTATGGCTACACCTTC
CDR3aa: CASSQDRSNYGYTF

j_gene: TRBJ2-7
abundance: few
d_gene: NA
v_gene: TRBV7-9
CDR3nt: TGTGCCAGCAGCTCCAGCTCCTACGAGCAGTACTTC
CDR3aa: CASSSSSYEQYF